This entry lists 5 T cell receptor beta chains sequenced from one sample in a study of cytomegalovirus exposure and HLA in healthy donors. Amplification used 60 Vbeta primers and 13 Jbeta primers. Only in-frame clones appear in the TCRdb table, and some are missing; sequencing was by immunoSEQ multiplex PCR. The sample shows some 200,000 clones, roughly 72% of them seen only once. Sequencing was done on a sample of PBMCs. The receptor set was obtained from a woman aged 30 to 39 in good health and CMV-seropositive.

The table lists this clone with a few counts. The chain carries TRBV5-6 and TRBJ1-4; D uncertain. V was pared by 4 bases and J by 6 bases, with 4 bases between. The CDR3 runs 11 residues. In germline, CDR1 is SGHDT, CDR2 YYEEEE. CDR3 amino acids: CASSIDEKLFF. In DNA, the CDR3 is TGTGCCAGCAGCATAGATGAAAAACTGTTTTTT.

The J gene is TRBJ2-1, the V gene TRBV28; the match to TRBD2 covers 10 bases. CDR1 MDHEN and CDR2 SYDVKM come from the germline V gene. V shed 5 bases and J 5 bases; nucleotides not matched to a gene: 9. CDR3 size: 16 residues. The CDR3 reads CASSLYTSGMNNEQFF. Here the CDR3 DNA reads TGTGCCAGCAGTCTCTACACTAGCGGGATGAACAATGAGCAGTTCTTC.

Remarks on this clone: This sample also contains other DNA sequences that code for the same CDR3. The J gene is TRBJ1-1, the V gene TRBV7-2; 10 nucleotides line up with TRBD1. Losses at the gene ends were 5 bases for V and 7 bases for J; bases not matched to a gene: 4. The germline V gene has CDR1 SGHTA and CDR2 FQGNSA. The CDR3 consists of 13 residues. CDR3 residues: CASSPGDRGEAFF. DNA for the CDR3: TGTGCCAGCAGCCCAGGGGACAGGGGTGAAGCTTTCTTT.

This clone was seen a handful of times. The V gene is TRBV27, the J gene TRBJ1-1, with 9 bases identical to TRBD1. The CDR3 has 17 residues. Trimming at V came to 1 base and at J to 5 bases, leaving 11 bases not matched to a gene. Germline V gene sequence: CDR1 MNHEY, CDR2 SMNVEV (reference sequence). The CDR3 here is CASSLYRDREYSTEAFF. As DNA, the CDR3 is TGTGCCAGCAGTTTATACCGGGACAGGGAGTATAGTACTGAAGCTTTCTTT.

The V and J genes are TRBV27 and TRBJ2-7, with TRBD1 matching 7 bases. The CDR3 covers 12 residues. CDR1 is MNHEY and CDR2 is SMNVEV in the germline V gene (reference sequence). The V and J ends lost 2 bases and 5 bases, in that order; junction bases with no gene match: 0. In DNA, the CDR3 is TGTGCCAGCAGTTTAGGGACAGACGAGCAGTACTTC. This translates into CASSLGTDEQYF.